Below are 26 T cell receptor beta chains sequenced from a single sample in a study of immune evolution from preneoplasia to lung adenocarcinoma. Using immunoSEQ multiplex PCR, the repertoire was profiled, and TCRdb retains in-frame clones only, with some absent. The sample holds over 30,000 clones, roughly four fifths seen once. Specimen: FFPE invasive lung adenocarcinoma tissue. The receptors stem from a person aged 60 to 70 with lung adenocarcinoma.

The chain is built from TRBV28 and TRBJ1-2, with a weak D call TRBD1 (6 bases). V was trimmed by 8 bases and J by 7 bases, leaving 11 bases between them. The germline gives CDR1 MDHEN, CDR2 SYDVKM. This CDR3 is 11 amino acids long. The CDR3 sequence is CASAGAVGYTF. CDR3 bases: TGTGCCAGCGCAGGGGCCGTTGGCTACACCTTC.

The V gene is TRBV1, the J gene TRBJ2-7; the D segment call TRBD1 is taken from the table without a DNA check. TRBV1 is recorded as a pseudogene. The CDR3 sequence is 16 residues long. The CDR3 reads CTSSLTRGQGVHEQYF. As DNA, the CDR3 is TGCACCAGCAGCCTTACGAGGGGACAGGGGGTACACGAGCAGTACTTC.

The CDR3 loop is CASVGRPSNQPQHF. The CDR3 coding sequence is TGTGCCAGCGTCGGACGGCCAAGCAATCAGCCCCAGCATTTT. This rearrangement joins TRBV6-6 to TRBJ1-5; D gene unclear. This CDR3 comprises 14 residues. V shed 8 bases and J shed 1 base, with 12 bases lying between them. Germline V gene data show CDR1 as MNHNY and CDR2 as SVGAGI (reference sequence).

The genes are TRBV4-1 and TRBJ2-3, with 8 bases matching TRBD1. Germline V gives CDR1 MGHRA, CDR2 YSYEKL. This CDR3 is built from 16 residues. V shed 1 base and J 0 bases; nucleotides not matched to a gene: 3. CDR3 sequence: CASSQATGASTDTQYF. CDR3 DNA: TGCGCCAGCAGCCAAGCGACAGGGGCAAGCACAGATACGCAGTATTTT.

This chain links TRBV6-1 with TRBJ1-1; D call uncertain. Germline V lookup: CDR1 MNHNS, CDR2 SASEGT. This CDR3 has 12 residues. Deletions cut 7 bases from V and 2 bases from J, with 8 bases between. CDR3 amino acids: CASNYRNTEAFF. In DNA form, the CDR3 reads TGTGCCAGCAATTACCGCAACACTGAAGCTTTCTTT.

The chain couples TRBV5-1 to TRBJ1-4; no reliable D call. Germline CDR1 reads SGHRS; CDR2 reads YFSETQ. V gave up 4 bases and J gave up 6 bases, with 16 bases separating them. The CDR3 loop spans 15 amino acids. For the CDR3, the DNA is TGCGCCAGCAGCATCGTAGGTATCGGGCATGAAAAACTGTTTTTT. Translation: CASSIVGIGHEKLFF.

This clone has only a few counts. The chain carries TRBV11-3 and TRBJ2-1; 9 nucleotides align to TRBD2. Looked up from germline, CDR1 is SGHNT and CDR2 is YENEEA. The CDR3 extends over 18 amino acids. V was pared by 0 bases and J by 9 bases, with 15 bases of the junction left unmatched. DNA of the CDR3: TGTGCCAGCAGCTTAGATGCCCTTAGCGGGAGTCGTTTAATTGAGCAGTTCTTC. It codes for CASSLDALSGSRLIEQFF.

This chain links TRBV28 with TRBJ1-5; TRBD1 is a possible D gene (5 bases). The CDR3 sequence is 13 residues long. Germline values: CDR1 MDHEN, CDR2 SYDVKM. V lost 7 bases, J lost 11 bases, and 18 bases lay in between. CDR3 nucleotide sequence: TGTGCCAGCACTCCTCCCCCGGCGGGGGCCCAGCATTTT. Translation: CASTPPPAGAQHF.

The chain combines TRBV19 with TRBJ1-1; unclear D gene. Per the germline V gene, CDR1 is LNHDA and CDR2 is SQIVND (reference sequence). This CDR3 region has 13 residues. The V gene lost 7 bases and the J gene lost 1 base, with 10 bases spanning the gap. The CDR3 spells CASTPRENTEAFF. The CDR3 DNA sequence: TGTGCCAGTACTCCACGGGAGAACACTGAAGCTTTCTTT.

The chain employs TRBV4-1 and TRBJ2-3, with a possible D match to TRBD1 (6 bases). The germline CDR1 and CDR2 sequences are MGHRA and YSYEKL. V was clipped by 2 bases and J by 5 bases, with 14 bases between them. CDR3 length: 15 residues. The CDR3 here is CASSQQGQMGDTQYF. CDR3 in DNA: TGCGCCAGCAGCCAACAGGGGCAGATGGGAGATACGCAGTATTTT.

V gene TRBV18 combines with J gene TRBJ2-1, with 13 bases fitting TRBD2. The germline gives CDR1 KGHSH, CDR2 LQKENI. V was pared by 1 base and J by 10 bases, with 7 bases of the junction left unmatched. CDR3 size: 16 residues. CDR3 loop: CASSPRTSGSPSEQFF. The CDR3 region has the DNA TGTGCCAGCTCACCACGGACTAGCGGGAGTCCTAGCGAGCAGTTCTTC.

The chain combines TRBV2 with TRBJ2-2, with TRBD1 identical over 7 bases. V was clipped by 6 bases and J by 5 bases; unmatched bases: 9. This CDR3 is 15 amino acids long. Germline CDR1 and CDR2: SNHLY and FYNNEI. The CDR3 loop reads CASSRDSQGTGELFF. The CDR3 nucleotides read TGTGCCAGCAGCCGGGACAGTCAAGGAACCGGGGAGCTGTTTTTT.

This clone came up once. V is TRBV29-1 and J is TRBJ1-4; 10 bases are shared with TRBD1. V dropped 4 bases and J dropped 7; count of bases not matched to a gene: 3. The germline gives CDR1 SQVTM, CDR2 ANQGSEA. The CDR3 covers 13 residues. CDR3 bases: TGCAGCGTTGCGACAGGGGGCGTTGAAAAACTGTTTTTT. Translation: CSVATGGVEKLFF.

The table lists this clone with a count of one. This chain uses TRBV27 with TRBJ2-6; tentative D call: TRBD1 (5 bases). The V gene's germline CDR1 is MNHEY and CDR2 SMNVEV (reference sequence). Trimming shortened V by 5 bases and J by 4 bases, and 12 bases separated the two germline ends. The length of the CDR3 is 15 residues. The CDR3 DNA reads TGTGCCAGCAGTCCAGCAGGGTTCGGGGCCAACGTCCTGACTTTC. This encodes CASSPAGFGANVLTF.

This clone was counted a few times. J is TRBJ2-2 and V is TRBV5-4, with D perhaps matching TRBD1 (5 bases). The CDR3 contains 15 residues. Trimming took 4 bases from V and 6 from J, leaving 16 bases between them. CDR1 is SGHNT and CDR2 is YYREEE in the germline V gene (reference sequence). The CDR3 sequence is CASSPRAGFAGELFF. CDR3 DNA sequence: TGTGCCAGCAGCCCCCGGGCAGGGTTCGCCGGGGAGCTGTTTTTT.

The CDR3 region has the DNA TGTGCCAGCAGCAAAACAGGGATCGGTCAGCCCCAGCATTTT. Residues: CASSKTGIGQPQHF. This rearrangement joins TRBV2 to TRBJ1-5; perhaps TRBD1 as D (6 bases). Trimming removed 6 bases from V and 6 bases from J, with 15 bases in between. CDR1 and CDR2 (germline): SNHLY, FYNNEI. The CDR3 has 14 residues.

For this clone: A junction boundary mismatches the germline segment, possibly from a read error. This chain uses TRBV7-7 with TRBJ2-7, with TRBD1 identical over 9 bases. CDR1 is SSHAT and CDR2 is FNYEAQ in the germline V gene (reference sequence). This CDR3 contains 14 residues. CDR3 sequence reads: CASSPDRGENEQYF. The CDR3 DNA reads as TGTGCTAGCAGCCCCGACAGGGGGGAAAACGAGCAGTACTTC. Looking up the rest from reference TRBV7-7 and TRBJ2-7 gives the full variable domain: GAGVSQSPRYKVTKRGQDVTLRCDPISSHATLYWYQQALGQGPEFLTYFNYEAQPDKSGLPSDRFSAERPEGSISTLTIQRTEQRDSAMYRCASSPDRGENEQYFGPGTRLTVT.

The chain links TRBV15 to TRBJ1-4, with D unresolved. CDR1 LNHNV and CDR2 YYDKDF come from the germline V gene (reference sequence). The CDR3 contains 14 residues. With 5 bases removed from V and 0 bases from J, the gap between germline ends came to 7 bases. The CDR3 spells CATSLGTTNEKLFF. DNA for the CDR3: TGTGCCACCAGCTTGGGGACAACTAATGAAAAACTGTTTTTT.

The chain uses TRBV27 and TRBJ1-1, with TRBD1 identical over 7 bases. CDR3 length equals 14 residues. Germline values: CDR1 MNHEY, CDR2 SMNVEV (reference sequence). Trimming at V came to 5 bases and at J to 2 bases, leaving 5 bases not matched to a gene. CDR3 nucleotides: TGTGCCAGCAGTATACAGGGGACAAACACTGAAGCTTTCTTT. Translation gives CASSIQGTNTEAFF.

This clone is a singleton in its sample. The gene calls are TRBV7-3 and TRBJ2-1; TRBD2 agrees at 14 bases. V dropped 4 bases and J dropped 12; count of bases not matched to a gene: 2. CDR1 SGHTA and CDR2 FQGTGA come from the germline V gene. The CDR3 totals 13 residues. DNA for the CDR3: TGTGCCAGCAGCTCGGGACTAGCGGGAGTGCAGTTCTTC. Translating it yields CASSSGLAGVQFF.

The chain carries TRBV27 and TRBJ2-3; no firm D call. The germline V and J ends were trimmed by 9 bases and 1 base, with 14 bases remaining between them. There are 14 residues in the CDR3. The germline gives CDR1 MNHEY, CDR2 SMNVEV (reference sequence). CDR3 in DNA: TGTGCCAGTAGCATGATGGCTGGCACAGATACGCAGTATTTT. It encodes CASSMMAGTDTQYF.

This chain joins TRBV11-3 and TRBJ2-7; D perhaps matches TRBD2 (5 bases). Deletions cut 0 bases from V and 8 bases from J, with 11 bases between. This CDR3 is built from 13 residues. Germline V gene lookup returns CDR1 SGHNT and CDR2 YENEEA. The CDR3 region has the DNA TGTGCCAGCAGCTTAGATCTAACGGGAAAGCAGTACTTC. This sequence encodes CASSLDLTGKQYF.

This clone was seen only a few times. The rearrangement joins TRBV5-5 to TRBJ1-2, with D uncertain. The CDR3 extends over 12 amino acids. V was clipped by 0 bases and J by 7 bases, with 7 bases between them. CDR1 is SGHKS and CDR2 is YYEKEE in the germline V gene (reference sequence). CDR3 bases: TGTGCCAGCAGCTTGGATCGGGTTGGCTACACCTTC. Amino acids: CASSLDRVGYTF. Filled out from reference TRBV5-5 and TRBJ1-2, the complete variable domain reads DAGVTQSPTHLIKTRGQQVTLRCSPISGHKSVSWYQQVLGQGPQFIFQYYEKEERGRGNFPDRFSARQFPNYSSELNVNALLLGDSALYLCASSLDRVGYTFGSGTRLTVV.

The gene calls are TRBV18 and TRBJ2-2; D is perhaps TRBD2 (6 bases). V was shortened by 3 bases and J by 1 base, with 6 bases between the two germline ends. Germline CDR1 is KGHSH and CDR2 is LQKENI. The CDR3 length is 14 residues. The CDR3 sequence: CASSPGGNTGELFF. CDR3 nucleotide sequence: TGTGCCAGCTCACCGGGGGGGAACACCGGGGAGCTGTTTTTT.

This clone was observed many times. This chain links TRBV5-1 with TRBJ2-5; 9 bases are a match to TRBD2. This CDR3 spans 14 amino acids. With V trimmed by 4 bases and J by 5 bases, 6 bases remained unmatched. Germline CDR1 reads SGHRS; CDR2 reads YFSETQ. In DNA form, the CDR3 reads TGCGCCAGCAGCAGGGGGACTAGCCGGGAGACCCAGTACTTC. This encodes CASSRGTSRETQYF.

This chain uses TRBV15 with TRBJ2-6; D perhaps matches TRBD1 (5 bases). The V end was cut by 4 bases, the J end by 2 bases, with 12 bases between. There are 16 residues in the CDR3. Germline CDR1 reads LNHNV; CDR2 reads YYDKDF (reference sequence). The CDR3 protein is CATSTDRRAGANVLTF. CDR3 DNA sequence: TGTGCCACCAGCACCGACCGCAGGGCTGGGGCCAACGTCCTGACTTTC.